These 20 T cell receptor beta chains were sequenced from one sample in a study of cytomegalovirus exposure and HLA in healthy donors. PCR employed 60 Vbeta and 13 Jbeta primers. Measured with immunoSEQ multiplex PCR; TCRdb has only the in-frame clones, and not every one. The profile covers about 280,000 clones, with approximately 90% appearing a single time and about 2.5% taken by the ten largest. Sequenced material: PBMCs. The source of these receptors is a woman between 18 and 30 years old in good health and CMV-seronegative.

The chain recombines TRBV27 with TRBJ1-6; a weak D match, TRBD1 (5 bases). The CDR3 consists of 14 residues. CDR1 MNHEY and CDR2 SMNVEV come from the germline V gene (reference sequence). The V and J ends lost 2 bases and 10 bases respectively, with 12 bases between them. The chain's CDR3 is CASSLPGWKSPLHF. The CDR3 nucleotides are TGTGCCAGCAGTTTACCAGGGTGGAAATCACCCCTCCACTTT.

This clone was seen a handful of times. The chain recombines TRBV30 with TRBJ1-4; 8 positions match TRBD1. V shed 5 bases, J shed 4 bases, and the junction held 12 bases outside the gene matches. This CDR3 is built from 16 residues. CDR1 is GTSNPN, CDR2 SVGIG, per germline (reference sequence). CDR3 region: CAWGRLSGGVNEKLFF. CDR3 coding DNA: TGTGCCTGGGGTCGACTCTCAGGGGGCGTTAATGAAAAACTGTTTTTT.

This chain connects TRBV2 to TRBJ2-7; 9 positions agree with TRBD1. The CDR3 spans 16 residues. The ends lost 5 bases at V and 5 bases at J; junction bases unmatched: 13. CDR1 is SNHLY, CDR2 FYNNEI, per germline. The CDR3 region has the DNA TGTGCCAGCAGTTTTAGTGGTGGGGACAGGGCCAACGAGCAGTACTTC. Amino acids: CASSFSGGDRANEQYF.

The V and J genes are TRBV5-5 and TRBJ1-2; tentative D call: TRBD1 (5 bases). The length of the CDR3 is 13 residues. The germline gives CDR1 SGHKS, CDR2 YYEKEE (reference sequence). Between the trimmed V and J ends, which lost 4 bases and 5 bases, there was a span of 12 bases. CDR3 in amino acids: CASSRTSPYGYTF. CDR3 sequence (DNA): TGTGCCAGCAGCCGGACATCCCCGTATGGCTACACCTTC. The variable domain in full, completed from reference TRBV5-5 and TRBJ1-2, reads DAGVTQSPTHLIKTRGQQVTLRCSPISGHKSVSWYQQVLGQGPQFIFQYYEKEERGRGNFPDRFSARQFPNYSSELNVNALLLGDSALYLCASSRTSPYGYTFGSGTRLTVV.

The gene calls are TRBV19 and TRBJ1-1, with 8 bases that match TRBD1. This CDR3 contains 15 residues. Germline V CDR1 and CDR2: LNHDA, SQIVND (reference sequence). The V and J ends lost 3 bases and 2 bases, in that order; junction bases with no gene match: 5. CDR3 sequence: CASSIYSGGNTEAFF. The DNA of the CDR3 is TGTGCCAGTAGTATTTATTCAGGGGGCAACACTGAAGCTTTCTTT.

The chain couples TRBV19 to TRBJ2-3; D possibly corresponds to TRBD1 (6 bases). This CDR3 region has 14 residues. CDR1 LNHDA and CDR2 SQIVND come from the germline V gene (reference sequence). The V and J ends lost 1 base and 2 bases respectively, with 7 bases between them. The CDR3 sequence: CASSIGTVTDTQYF. In nucleotides, the CDR3 is TGTGCCAGTAGTATAGGGACAGTCACAGATACGCAGTATTTT.

This clone was picked up a small number of times. V usage is TRBV27 and J usage is TRBJ1-5; 10 bases agree with TRBD1. After removal of 6 bases from V and 5 bases from J, the junction contained 7 bases not matched to a gene. From germline, CDR1 is MNHEY and CDR2 SMNVEV (reference sequence). The CDR3 totals 15 residues. CDR3 in DNA: TGTGCCAGCAGCGGGACAGGGGCCCGAGATCAGCCCCAGCATTTT. This encodes CASSGTGARDQPQHF.

V gene TRBV15 combines with J gene TRBJ1-1; D is uncertain. CDR1 and CDR2 (germline): LNHNV, YYDKDF (reference sequence). Trimming shortened V by 8 bases and J by 1 base, and 5 bases separated the two germline ends. CDR3 length: 11 residues. The CDR3 spells CATRGNTEAFF. The CDR3 DNA reads TGTGCCACCCGGGGGAACACTGAAGCTTTCTTT.

Of note for this clone: The sample carries other DNA sequences with the same CDR3. V gene TRBV5-1 combines with J gene TRBJ2-1, with 13 bases that match TRBD2. The length of the CDR3 is 17 residues. The germline V gene encodes CDR1 SGHRS and CDR2 YFSETQ. V dropped 2 bases and J dropped 7; count of bases not matched to a gene: 9. The CDR3 sequence is CASSFGPGLAGSNEQFF. The CDR3 DNA follows: TGCGCCAGCAGCTTTGGACCGGGACTAGCGGGGAGTAATGAGCAGTTCTTC.

The V call is TRBV11-2, the J call TRBJ1-3, with 8 bases matching TRBD1. The CDR3 covers 14 residues. The J segment lost 4 bases and the V segment lost 1 base, leaving 0 bases of the junction unmatched. Germline values: CDR1 SGHAT, CDR2 FQNNGV. The CDR3 DNA sequence: TGTGCCAGCAGCTTAGGGACAGGGGGAAACACCATATATTTT. It encodes CASSLGTGGNTIYF.

The rearrangement uses TRBV19 and TRBJ2-4; TRBD2 might be the D (6 bases). Trimming pared 6 bases from V and 9 bases from J, leaving 24 bases between. The CDR3 consists of 16 residues. Germline V gene data show CDR1 as LNHDA and CDR2 as SQIVND (reference sequence). CDR3 DNA sequence: TGTGCCAGTAGGAGAACGCGGGGCCCTCTCGGGAGCATTCAGTACTTC. Amino acid sequence: CASRRTRGPLGSIQYF.

V gene TRBV12-2 combines with J gene TRBJ2-3; TRBD2, as called in the table, went unchecked against the DNA. TRBV12-2 is noted as a pseudogene. The length of the CDR3 is 16 residues. CDR3: CASRSGRRGGTDTQYF. The CDR3 DNA sequence: TGTGCAAGTCGCTCCGGGCGGCGGGGGGGTACAGATACGCAGTATTTT.

J is TRBJ1-1 and V is TRBV2; D uncertain. The CDR3 length is 11 residues. V lost 6 bases and J 6 bases, leaving 8 bases between the germline ends. The germline V gene has CDR1 SNHLY and CDR2 FYNNEI. The CDR3: CASRSQSEAFF. The CDR3 nucleotides are TGTGCCAGCAGGTCACAATCTGAAGCTTTCTTT.

The J gene is TRBJ2-5, the V gene TRBV9, with 13 bases fitting TRBD2. The CDR3 sequence is 15 residues long. V gave up 1 base and J gave up 12 bases; unmatched junction bases: 9. Germline lookup yields CDR1 SGDLS and CDR2 YYNGEE. The CDR3 is CASSVSSGLAGTKYF. The DNA of the CDR3 is TGTGCCAGCAGCGTATCGTCGGGACTAGCGGGGACGAAGTACTTC.

The rearrangement uses TRBV7-2 and TRBJ2-1; 7 bases align to TRBD2. The V gene end was trimmed by 5 bases and the J gene end by 0 bases; junction bases not matched to a gene: 7. Germline CDR1 and CDR2: SGHTA and FQGNSA. There are 16 residues in the CDR3. In DNA, the CDR3 is TGTGCCAGCAGCCTTATGGGCGGGAGCTCCTACAATGAGCAGTTCTTC. Its protein product is CASSLMGGSSYNEQFF.

The rearrangement uses TRBV5-8 and TRBJ1-3; D is undetermined. Germline V gene data show CDR1 as SGHTS and CDR2 as YDEGEE. The V gene lost 1 base and the J gene lost 1 base, with 6 bases spanning the gap. CDR3 length: 14 amino acids. The CDR3 DNA follows: TGTGCCAGCAGCTTGTCAGTATCTGGAAACACCATATATTTT. This encodes CASSLSVSGNTIYF. The variable domain in full, with the rest retrieved from reference TRBV5-8 and TRBJ1-3, is EAGVTQSPTHLIKTRGQQATLRCSPISGHTSVYWYQQALGLGLQFLLWYDEGEERNRGNFPPRFSGRQFPNYSSELNVNALELEDSALYLCASSLSVSGNTIYFGEGSWLTVV.

This clone was observed a few times. The chain employs TRBV11-2 and TRBJ2-5, with D maybe TRBD2 (5 bases). CDR1 and CDR2 from the germline V gene are SGHAT and FQNNGV. This CDR3 has 15 amino acids. V shed 0 bases and J shed 5 bases, with 13 bases lying between them. The CDR3 region is CASSLDSATGETQYF. As DNA, the CDR3 is TGTGCCAGCAGCTTAGATTCGGCTACGGGGGAGACCCAGTACTTC.

V is TRBV12-5 and J is TRBJ1-3, with D hard to call. There are 13 residues in the CDR3. Germline CDR1 reads LGHNT; CDR2 reads FRNRAP. The V gene lost 4 bases and the J gene lost 1 base, with 5 bases spanning the gap. The CDR3 DNA follows: TGTGCTAGTGGTTCATCATCTGGAAACACCATATATTTT. Protein sequence: CASGSSSGNTIYF. The variable domain in full, with the rest retrieved from reference TRBV12-5 and TRBJ1-3, is DARVTQTPRHKVTEMGQEVTMRCQPILGHNTVFWYRQTMMQGLELLAYFRNRAPLDDSGMPKDRFSAEMPDATLATLKIQPSEPRDSAVYFCASGSSSGNTIYFGEGSWLTVV.

CDR3 nucleotide sequence: TGTGCCAGTAGTCGAAGCGGGGGGGCCATTGAGACCCAGTACTTC. This encodes CASSRSGGAIETQYF. The chain is built from TRBV19 and TRBJ2-5; 10 bases line up with TRBD2. J lost 5 bases, V lost 5 bases, and 8 bases had no gene match. Germline lookup yields CDR1 LNHDA and CDR2 SQIVND (reference sequence). The CDR3 totals 15 residues.

The chain carries TRBV2 and TRBJ1-2; a possible D gene is TRBD1 (6 bases). Germline-derived CDR1 and CDR2 are SNHLY and FYNNEI. The V and J ends lost 7 bases and 3 bases respectively, with 18 bases between them. The CDR3 contains 15 residues. As DNA, the CDR3 is TGTGCCAGCATGGCGGGGGGCGAGCCTTACTATGGCTACACCTTC. This sequence encodes CASMAGGEPYYGYTF.